These 14 T cell receptor beta chains originate from one sample sequenced in a study of T cell responses to AZD1222 COVID-19 vaccine. TCRdb's table, derived via immunoSEQ multiplex PCR, lists solely in-frame clones and lacks some. The sample contains about 180,000 clones, approximately 90% of which appear only once. The source material was peripheral blood, sampled 28 days after the second dose of the MenACWY control vaccine. These receptors were taken from an adult who received the MenACWY meningococcal vaccine as a control.

V is TRBV2 and J is TRBJ2-1; the match to TRBD2 covers 9 bases. The CDR3 has 14 residues. CDR1 and CDR2 (germline): SNHLY, FYNNEI. Trimming removed 4 bases from V and 8 bases from J; junction bases left unmatched: 6. The CDR3 DNA reads TGTGCCAGCAGTGGACTAGCGGTTGGCCATGAGCAGTTCTTC. It codes for CASSGLAVGHEQFF.

The rearrangement links TRBV7-6 to TRBJ2-7; the D gene is possibly TRBD1 (5 bases). Per the germline V gene, CDR1 is SGHVS and CDR2 is FNYEAQ. The V end was cut by 5 bases, the J end by 3 bases, with 5 bases between. The CDR3 contains 11 residues. The CDR3 DNA sequence: TGTGCCAGCAGCGACAGCTACGAGCAGTACTTC. Translated: CASSDSYEQYF.

This clone has a handful of counts. V and J are TRBV25-1 and TRBJ1-5; D uncertain. Germline V gives CDR1 MGHDK, CDR2 SYGVNS. The CDR3 totals 13 residues. Between the trimmed V and J ends, which lost 1 base and 5 bases, there was a span of 6 bases. The CDR3 nucleotides are TGTGCCAGCAGTGAATCGTTTGATCAGCCCCAGCATTTT. It encodes CASSESFDQPQHF.

V and J are TRBV9 and TRBJ2-7; 16 bases align to TRBD2. CDR1 SGDLS and CDR2 YYNGEE come from the germline V gene. This CDR3 region has 18 residues. Trimming cost V 3 bases and J 0 bases; bases outside gene matches: 6. CDR3 sequence reads: CASSAGTSGRASSYEQYF. DNA for the CDR3: TGTGCCAGCAGCGCTGGGACTAGCGGGAGGGCTAGCTCCTACGAGCAGTACTTC.

The CDR3 DNA sequence: TGCGCCAGCAGCCAAGGCGGTAGCGGGATATACGAGCAGTACTTC. Its translation: CASSQGGSGIYEQYF. The V gene is TRBV4-3, the J gene TRBJ2-7; 8 nucleotides agree with TRBD2. Germline CDR1 reads LGHNA; CDR2 reads YSLEER. CDR3 length equals 15 residues. The ends lost 1 base at V and 4 bases at J; junction bases unmatched: 6.

The CDR3 DNA reads as TGTGCCACCAGCAGAGATCACCCCAATAGCGGGAGGGCCGCGCAGTATTTT. Its translation: CATSRDHPNSGRAAQYF. The rearrangement links TRBV15 to TRBJ2-3, with TRBD2 identical over 11 bases. J gave up 10 bases and V 0 bases, and 12 bases lay outside the gene matches. This CDR3 spans 17 amino acids. From germline, CDR1 is LNHNV and CDR2 YYDKDF (reference sequence).

This chain joins TRBV7-2 and TRBJ2-5, with TRBD2 matching 9 bases. The CDR3 is 16 amino acids. The V gene end was trimmed by 8 bases and the J gene end by 2 bases; junction bases not matched to a gene: 12. CDR1 is SGHTA, CDR2 FQGNSA, per germline. The CDR3 spells CASRGISGSLQETQYF. Here the CDR3 DNA reads TGTGCCAGCCGGGGTATTAGCGGGAGTTTACAAGAGACCCAGTACTTC.

The rearrangement joins TRBV4-3 to TRBJ1-2; possibly TRBD1 for D (6 bases). The CDR3 length is 18 residues. Trimming cost V 1 base and J 2 bases, with 20 bases left between them. The V gene's germline CDR1 is LGHNA and CDR2 YSLEER. This CDR3 is CASSQGPGQFSQNYGYTF. DNA for the CDR3: TGCGCCAGCAGCCAAGGTCCCGGACAGTTCTCCCAAAACTATGGCTACACCTTC.

This clone has just one count. This chain uses TRBV7-2 with TRBJ2-7, with 10 positions matching TRBD1. The CDR3 sequence is 15 residues long. CDR1 is SGHTA, CDR2 FQGNSA, per germline. V lost 5 bases and J lost 4; bases outside the gene matches: 8. The chain's CDR3 is CASSTAGTGVYEQYF. The CDR3 nucleotides are TGTGCCAGCAGCACCGCCGGGACAGGGGTTTACGAGCAGTACTTC.

The chain combines TRBV7-9 with TRBJ1-6; perhaps TRBD1 as D (5 bases). Germline V gene sequence: CDR1 SEHNR, CDR2 FQNEAQ (reference sequence). Trimming took off 3 bases at V and 7 bases at J, with 10 bases between the two ends. CDR3 length: 14 residues. This chain's CDR3 is CASSLGQPNSPLHF. CDR3 nucleotide sequence: TGTGCCAGCAGCTTGGGGCAGCCGAATTCACCCCTCCACTTT.

V gene TRBV19 combines with J gene TRBJ1-5; 9 nucleotides line up with TRBD1. Germline V lookup: CDR1 LNHDA, CDR2 SQIVND (reference sequence). The CDR3 extends over 15 amino acids. With 6 bases clipped from V and 4 bases from J, the junction kept 7 bases outside the gene matches. The CDR3 sequence is CASRTSGQGNQPQHF. The CDR3 DNA is TGTGCCAGTAGAACCTCGGGACAGGGTAATCAGCCCCAGCATTTT.

This clone was seen only once. V is TRBV24-1 and J is TRBJ2-3, with D possibly TRBD2 on 6 matching bases. Per germline, CDR1 KGHDR and CDR2 SFDVKD. The V and J ends lost 0 bases and 1 base respectively, with 16 bases between them. The CDR3 spans 18 residues. The CDR3 DNA reads TGTGCCACCAGTGATTTGATACCGGGGGAGCCCTGCACAGATACGCAGTATTTT. Translation: CATSDLIPGEPCTDTQYF.

The chain links TRBV6-5 to TRBJ2-7, with 9 bases identical to TRBD2. Germline lookup yields CDR1 MNHEY and CDR2 SVGAGI. The ends lost 8 bases at V and 5 bases at J; junction bases unmatched: 10. This CDR3 has 14 residues. The DNA for the CDR3 is TGTGCCAGCCGAATAGGCGGGAGGGTTCACGAGCAGTACTTC. Translating gives CASRIGGRVHEQYF.

The chain uses TRBV6-5 and TRBJ1-2; D possibly corresponds to TRBD1 (6 bases). This CDR3 contains 14 residues. In germline, CDR1 is MNHEY, CDR2 SVGAGI. The V and J ends lost 7 bases and 1 base respectively, with 13 bases between them. CDR3 region: CASNKGELNYGYTF. The CDR3 DNA follows: TGTGCCAGCAACAAGGGGGAACTTAACTATGGCTACACCTTC.